The T cell receptor (beta chain) under discussion was sequenced for a study of prognosis after radiotherapy for stage I lung cancer. Study observations and caveats: When patients developed distant metastases, their Shannon entropy after stereotactic body radiation therapy was lower. Patients' TRBV and TRBJ gene usage reportedly differed by presence or absence of metastases.

This clonotype was recorded many times. Its antigen is not known. The blood draw at each of two time points yielded approximately 6 milliliters of peripheral blood. The V gene's germline CDR1 is MDHEN and CDR2 SYDVKM. The junction had 19 bases not matched to a gene; V was cut back by 10 bases and J by 9 bases. This CDR3 region has 15 residues. Two-round multiplex PCR amplified TCR beta CDR3 from genomic DNA. Initially, in first-round PCR, primers specific to each TRBV and TRBJ gene were used. One entry per CDR3 protein, called by TCRdb with MiXCR from the multiplex PCR reads. The table lists about 28,000 distinct CDR3 sequences, 46% of them singletons.

The source is a donor aged 50 or older with non-small cell lung cancer. The chain has TRBV28 and TRBJ2-7; 9 positions match TRBD2. Sequencing used PBMCs, obtained before or after stereotactic body radiation therapy (not recorded which). CDR3 sequence (DNA): TGTGCCACCAACCGGCGGGGGGGGTTGCTAAGTCGGCAGTACTTC. Translating it yields CATNRRGGLLSRQYF.